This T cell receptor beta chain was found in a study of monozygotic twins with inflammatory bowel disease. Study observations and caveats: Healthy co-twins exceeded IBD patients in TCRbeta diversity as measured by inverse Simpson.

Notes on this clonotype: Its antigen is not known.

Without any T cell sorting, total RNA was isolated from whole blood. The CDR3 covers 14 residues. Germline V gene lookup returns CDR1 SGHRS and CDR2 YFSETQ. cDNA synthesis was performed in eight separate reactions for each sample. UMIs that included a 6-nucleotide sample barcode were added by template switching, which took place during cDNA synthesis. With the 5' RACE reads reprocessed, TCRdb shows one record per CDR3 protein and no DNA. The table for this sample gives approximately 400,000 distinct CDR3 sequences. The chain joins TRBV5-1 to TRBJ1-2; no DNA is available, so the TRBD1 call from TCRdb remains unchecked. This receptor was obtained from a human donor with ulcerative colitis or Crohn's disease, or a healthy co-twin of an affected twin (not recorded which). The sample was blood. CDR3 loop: CASSLGATGYGYTF.